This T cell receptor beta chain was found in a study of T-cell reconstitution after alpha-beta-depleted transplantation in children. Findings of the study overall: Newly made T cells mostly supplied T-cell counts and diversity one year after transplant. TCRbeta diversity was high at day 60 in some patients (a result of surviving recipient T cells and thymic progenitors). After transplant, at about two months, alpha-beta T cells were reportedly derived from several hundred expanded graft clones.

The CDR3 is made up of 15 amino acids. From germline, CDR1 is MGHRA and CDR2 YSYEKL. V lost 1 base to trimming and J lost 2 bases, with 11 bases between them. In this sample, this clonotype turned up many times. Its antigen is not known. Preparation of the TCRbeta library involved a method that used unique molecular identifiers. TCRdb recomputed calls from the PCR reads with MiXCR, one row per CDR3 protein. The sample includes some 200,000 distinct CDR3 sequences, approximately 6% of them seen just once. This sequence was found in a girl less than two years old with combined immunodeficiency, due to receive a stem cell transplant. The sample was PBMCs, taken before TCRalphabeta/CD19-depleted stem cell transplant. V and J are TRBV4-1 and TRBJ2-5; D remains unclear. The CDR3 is CASSQARDWQETQYF. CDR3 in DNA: TGCGCCAGCAGCCAAGCACGAGACTGGCAAGAGACCCAGTACTTC.